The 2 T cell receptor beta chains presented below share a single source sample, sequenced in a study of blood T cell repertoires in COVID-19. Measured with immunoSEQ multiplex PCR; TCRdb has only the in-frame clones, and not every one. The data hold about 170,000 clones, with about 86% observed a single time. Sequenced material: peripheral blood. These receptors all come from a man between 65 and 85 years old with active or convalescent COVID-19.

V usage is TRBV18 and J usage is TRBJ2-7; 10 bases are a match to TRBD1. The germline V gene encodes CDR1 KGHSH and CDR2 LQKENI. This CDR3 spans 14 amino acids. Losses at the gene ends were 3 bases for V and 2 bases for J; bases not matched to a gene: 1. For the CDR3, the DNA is TGTGCCAGCTCACCGACAGGGGGCACCTACGAGCAGTACTTC. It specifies CASSPTGGTYEQYF.

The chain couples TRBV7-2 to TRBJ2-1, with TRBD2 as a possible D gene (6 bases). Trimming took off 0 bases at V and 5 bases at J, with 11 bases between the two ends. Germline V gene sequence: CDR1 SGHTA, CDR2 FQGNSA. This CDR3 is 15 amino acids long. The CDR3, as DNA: TGTGCCAGCAGCTTAGCCGGACGGGGGAACAATGAGCAGTTCTTC. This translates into CASSLAGRGNNEQFF.